A selection of T cell receptor beta chains follows, all from one sample in a study of T cells in Graves' hyperthyroidism and ophthalmopathy. Via MiXCR, TCRdb re-called the multiplex PCR reads, giving one row per CDR3 protein. This repertoire shows 75,000 to 100,000 distinct CDR3 sequences, 51% found once; its top ten account for less than 30%. Sequences were obtained from blood. These TCRs come from a woman aged 40 to 50 with Graves' hyperthyroidism. CDR3s include the opening cysteine and the closing phenylalanine or tryptophan. The D gene is left open where the match is weak. Size tells how often a clone was seen (once, few, many) or the class of an expanded clone, and some rows leave it out.

TRBV7-9	TRBJ1-6	NA	few	CASSRGPPSSYNSPLHF	TGTGCCAGCAGCAGGGGACCTCCAAGCTCCTATAATTCACCCCTCCACTTT
TRBV7-2	TRBJ2-7	NA	once	CATSDAAGEQYF	TGTGCCACCAGTGATGCCGCGGGCGAGCAGTACTTC
TRBV5-4	TRBJ1-4	TRBD1	few	CASSPSGTGDEKLFF	TGTGCCAGCAGCCCTAGCGGGACAGGGGACGAAAAACTGTTTTTT
TRBV15	TRBJ1-3	TRBD1	NA	CATSRVSGGSGNTIYF	TGTGCCACCAGCAGAGTTTCAGGGGGCTCTGGAAACACCATATATTTT
TRBV7-4	TRBJ2-7	NA	few	CASSISPGRRAREQYF	TGTGCCAGCTCGATCTCCCCGGGACGCCGGGCGCGAGAGCAGTACTTC
TRBV5-1	TRBJ2-7	NA	many	CASSWKSQVFGSYEQYF	TGCGCCAGCAGCTGGAAATCACAGGTATTCGGTTCCTACGAGCAGTACTTC
TRBV6-6	TRBJ2-7	TRBD2	NA	CASSGGDSYEQYF	TGTGCCAGCAGTGGGGGGGACTCCTACGAGCAGTACTTC
TRBV9	TRBJ2-7	TRBD1	NA	CASSVAGQGLYEQYF	TGTGCCAGCAGCGTAGCGGGACAGGGACTTTACGAGCAGTACTTC
TRBV25-1	TRBJ1-2	NA	NA	CASSAQDGSNYGYTF	TGTGCCAGCAGTGCACAGGACGGTTCCAACTATGGCTACACCTTC
TRBV5-1	TRBJ1-1	TRBD1	medium-sized	CASSPGQGSTEAFF	TGCGCCAGCAGCCCCGGACAGGGGAGCACTGAAGCTTTCTTT
TRBV2	TRBJ2-5	NA	NA	CASSAQGWETQYF	TGTGCCAGCAGCGCTCAGGGGTGGGAGACCCAGTACTTC
TRBV12-3/TRBV12-4	TRBJ1-4	NA	many	CASSLGKTTTNEKLFF	TGTGCCAGCAGTTTAGGGAAGACTACAACTAATGAAAAACTGTTTTTT
TRBV27	TRBJ1-6	TRBD1	NA	CASSSYRQGDSPLHF	TGTGCCAGCAGTTCGTATCGACAGGGCGATTCACCCCTCCACTTT
TRBV2	TRBJ1-6	NA	NA	CASNADSYNSPLHF	TGTGCCAGCAATGCAGACTCCTATAATTCACCCCTCCACTTT
TRBV5-6	TRBJ1-1	NA	many	CASSLGWNTEAFF	TGTGCCAGCAGCTTGGGGTGGAACACTGAAGCTTTCTTT
TRBV5-1	TRBJ2-7	TRBD1	NA	CASSGTGPYELYF	TGCGCCAGCAGCGGGACAGGGCCCTACGAGCTGTACTTC
TRBV2	TRBJ2-3	NA	NA	CASSAGTDTQYF	TGTGCCAGCAGTGCAGGGACAGATACGCAGTATTTT
TRBV5-1	TRBJ2-3	NA	NA	CASSLTAHTDTQCF	TGCGCCAGCAGCTTGACAGCTCACACAGATACGCAGTGTTTT
TRBV20-1	TRBJ2-7	TRBD2	many	CSAPGTSATYGQYF	TGCAGTGCGCCCGGGACTAGCGCGACCTACGGGCAGTACTTC
TRBV20-1	TRBJ2-3	NA	many	CSASWGGDTDTQYF	TGCAGTGCTAGTTGGGGAGGAGACACAGATACGCAGTATTTT
TRBV6-5	TRBJ2-5	TRBD2	many	CASRLAGGPWWQETQYF	TGTGCCAGCAGACTAGCGGGAGGGCCCTGGTGGCAAGAGACCCAGTACTTC
TRBV20-1	TRBJ1-6	NA	NA	CSAGQSLSSYNSPLHF	TGCAGTGCTGGGCAGTCTTTGAGCTCCTATAATTCACCCCTCCACTTT
TRBV7-3	TRBJ1-4	TRBD1	NA	CASSLTGTGDEKLFF	TGTGCCAGCAGCTTAACCGGGACAGGGGACGAAAAACTGTTTTTT
TRBV20-1	TRBJ1-6	NA	NA	CSASAGGPDSPLHF	TGCAGTGCTAGCGCCGGGGGTCCAGATTCACCCCTCCACTTT
TRBV10-3	TRBJ2-2	NA	many	CAISDGRAHTGELFF	TGTGCCATCAGTGACGGGCGGGCGCACACCGGGGAGCTGTTTTTT
TRBV12-3/TRBV12-4	TRBJ2-5	NA	NA	CASSLGRIVYQETQYF	TGTGCCAGCAGTTTAGGGAGGATCGTTTACCAAGAGACCCAGTACTTC
TRBV25-1	TRBJ2-7	TRBD2	NA	CASSARDQAGGRHEQYF	TGTGCCAGCAGTGCTAGAGATCAGGCGGGAGGTAGGCACGAGCAGTACTTC
TRBV13	TRBJ2-6	NA	many	CASSLGLTNGGANVLTF	TGTGCCAGCAGCTTAGGCCTGACGAACGGGGGGGCCAACGTCCTGACTTTC